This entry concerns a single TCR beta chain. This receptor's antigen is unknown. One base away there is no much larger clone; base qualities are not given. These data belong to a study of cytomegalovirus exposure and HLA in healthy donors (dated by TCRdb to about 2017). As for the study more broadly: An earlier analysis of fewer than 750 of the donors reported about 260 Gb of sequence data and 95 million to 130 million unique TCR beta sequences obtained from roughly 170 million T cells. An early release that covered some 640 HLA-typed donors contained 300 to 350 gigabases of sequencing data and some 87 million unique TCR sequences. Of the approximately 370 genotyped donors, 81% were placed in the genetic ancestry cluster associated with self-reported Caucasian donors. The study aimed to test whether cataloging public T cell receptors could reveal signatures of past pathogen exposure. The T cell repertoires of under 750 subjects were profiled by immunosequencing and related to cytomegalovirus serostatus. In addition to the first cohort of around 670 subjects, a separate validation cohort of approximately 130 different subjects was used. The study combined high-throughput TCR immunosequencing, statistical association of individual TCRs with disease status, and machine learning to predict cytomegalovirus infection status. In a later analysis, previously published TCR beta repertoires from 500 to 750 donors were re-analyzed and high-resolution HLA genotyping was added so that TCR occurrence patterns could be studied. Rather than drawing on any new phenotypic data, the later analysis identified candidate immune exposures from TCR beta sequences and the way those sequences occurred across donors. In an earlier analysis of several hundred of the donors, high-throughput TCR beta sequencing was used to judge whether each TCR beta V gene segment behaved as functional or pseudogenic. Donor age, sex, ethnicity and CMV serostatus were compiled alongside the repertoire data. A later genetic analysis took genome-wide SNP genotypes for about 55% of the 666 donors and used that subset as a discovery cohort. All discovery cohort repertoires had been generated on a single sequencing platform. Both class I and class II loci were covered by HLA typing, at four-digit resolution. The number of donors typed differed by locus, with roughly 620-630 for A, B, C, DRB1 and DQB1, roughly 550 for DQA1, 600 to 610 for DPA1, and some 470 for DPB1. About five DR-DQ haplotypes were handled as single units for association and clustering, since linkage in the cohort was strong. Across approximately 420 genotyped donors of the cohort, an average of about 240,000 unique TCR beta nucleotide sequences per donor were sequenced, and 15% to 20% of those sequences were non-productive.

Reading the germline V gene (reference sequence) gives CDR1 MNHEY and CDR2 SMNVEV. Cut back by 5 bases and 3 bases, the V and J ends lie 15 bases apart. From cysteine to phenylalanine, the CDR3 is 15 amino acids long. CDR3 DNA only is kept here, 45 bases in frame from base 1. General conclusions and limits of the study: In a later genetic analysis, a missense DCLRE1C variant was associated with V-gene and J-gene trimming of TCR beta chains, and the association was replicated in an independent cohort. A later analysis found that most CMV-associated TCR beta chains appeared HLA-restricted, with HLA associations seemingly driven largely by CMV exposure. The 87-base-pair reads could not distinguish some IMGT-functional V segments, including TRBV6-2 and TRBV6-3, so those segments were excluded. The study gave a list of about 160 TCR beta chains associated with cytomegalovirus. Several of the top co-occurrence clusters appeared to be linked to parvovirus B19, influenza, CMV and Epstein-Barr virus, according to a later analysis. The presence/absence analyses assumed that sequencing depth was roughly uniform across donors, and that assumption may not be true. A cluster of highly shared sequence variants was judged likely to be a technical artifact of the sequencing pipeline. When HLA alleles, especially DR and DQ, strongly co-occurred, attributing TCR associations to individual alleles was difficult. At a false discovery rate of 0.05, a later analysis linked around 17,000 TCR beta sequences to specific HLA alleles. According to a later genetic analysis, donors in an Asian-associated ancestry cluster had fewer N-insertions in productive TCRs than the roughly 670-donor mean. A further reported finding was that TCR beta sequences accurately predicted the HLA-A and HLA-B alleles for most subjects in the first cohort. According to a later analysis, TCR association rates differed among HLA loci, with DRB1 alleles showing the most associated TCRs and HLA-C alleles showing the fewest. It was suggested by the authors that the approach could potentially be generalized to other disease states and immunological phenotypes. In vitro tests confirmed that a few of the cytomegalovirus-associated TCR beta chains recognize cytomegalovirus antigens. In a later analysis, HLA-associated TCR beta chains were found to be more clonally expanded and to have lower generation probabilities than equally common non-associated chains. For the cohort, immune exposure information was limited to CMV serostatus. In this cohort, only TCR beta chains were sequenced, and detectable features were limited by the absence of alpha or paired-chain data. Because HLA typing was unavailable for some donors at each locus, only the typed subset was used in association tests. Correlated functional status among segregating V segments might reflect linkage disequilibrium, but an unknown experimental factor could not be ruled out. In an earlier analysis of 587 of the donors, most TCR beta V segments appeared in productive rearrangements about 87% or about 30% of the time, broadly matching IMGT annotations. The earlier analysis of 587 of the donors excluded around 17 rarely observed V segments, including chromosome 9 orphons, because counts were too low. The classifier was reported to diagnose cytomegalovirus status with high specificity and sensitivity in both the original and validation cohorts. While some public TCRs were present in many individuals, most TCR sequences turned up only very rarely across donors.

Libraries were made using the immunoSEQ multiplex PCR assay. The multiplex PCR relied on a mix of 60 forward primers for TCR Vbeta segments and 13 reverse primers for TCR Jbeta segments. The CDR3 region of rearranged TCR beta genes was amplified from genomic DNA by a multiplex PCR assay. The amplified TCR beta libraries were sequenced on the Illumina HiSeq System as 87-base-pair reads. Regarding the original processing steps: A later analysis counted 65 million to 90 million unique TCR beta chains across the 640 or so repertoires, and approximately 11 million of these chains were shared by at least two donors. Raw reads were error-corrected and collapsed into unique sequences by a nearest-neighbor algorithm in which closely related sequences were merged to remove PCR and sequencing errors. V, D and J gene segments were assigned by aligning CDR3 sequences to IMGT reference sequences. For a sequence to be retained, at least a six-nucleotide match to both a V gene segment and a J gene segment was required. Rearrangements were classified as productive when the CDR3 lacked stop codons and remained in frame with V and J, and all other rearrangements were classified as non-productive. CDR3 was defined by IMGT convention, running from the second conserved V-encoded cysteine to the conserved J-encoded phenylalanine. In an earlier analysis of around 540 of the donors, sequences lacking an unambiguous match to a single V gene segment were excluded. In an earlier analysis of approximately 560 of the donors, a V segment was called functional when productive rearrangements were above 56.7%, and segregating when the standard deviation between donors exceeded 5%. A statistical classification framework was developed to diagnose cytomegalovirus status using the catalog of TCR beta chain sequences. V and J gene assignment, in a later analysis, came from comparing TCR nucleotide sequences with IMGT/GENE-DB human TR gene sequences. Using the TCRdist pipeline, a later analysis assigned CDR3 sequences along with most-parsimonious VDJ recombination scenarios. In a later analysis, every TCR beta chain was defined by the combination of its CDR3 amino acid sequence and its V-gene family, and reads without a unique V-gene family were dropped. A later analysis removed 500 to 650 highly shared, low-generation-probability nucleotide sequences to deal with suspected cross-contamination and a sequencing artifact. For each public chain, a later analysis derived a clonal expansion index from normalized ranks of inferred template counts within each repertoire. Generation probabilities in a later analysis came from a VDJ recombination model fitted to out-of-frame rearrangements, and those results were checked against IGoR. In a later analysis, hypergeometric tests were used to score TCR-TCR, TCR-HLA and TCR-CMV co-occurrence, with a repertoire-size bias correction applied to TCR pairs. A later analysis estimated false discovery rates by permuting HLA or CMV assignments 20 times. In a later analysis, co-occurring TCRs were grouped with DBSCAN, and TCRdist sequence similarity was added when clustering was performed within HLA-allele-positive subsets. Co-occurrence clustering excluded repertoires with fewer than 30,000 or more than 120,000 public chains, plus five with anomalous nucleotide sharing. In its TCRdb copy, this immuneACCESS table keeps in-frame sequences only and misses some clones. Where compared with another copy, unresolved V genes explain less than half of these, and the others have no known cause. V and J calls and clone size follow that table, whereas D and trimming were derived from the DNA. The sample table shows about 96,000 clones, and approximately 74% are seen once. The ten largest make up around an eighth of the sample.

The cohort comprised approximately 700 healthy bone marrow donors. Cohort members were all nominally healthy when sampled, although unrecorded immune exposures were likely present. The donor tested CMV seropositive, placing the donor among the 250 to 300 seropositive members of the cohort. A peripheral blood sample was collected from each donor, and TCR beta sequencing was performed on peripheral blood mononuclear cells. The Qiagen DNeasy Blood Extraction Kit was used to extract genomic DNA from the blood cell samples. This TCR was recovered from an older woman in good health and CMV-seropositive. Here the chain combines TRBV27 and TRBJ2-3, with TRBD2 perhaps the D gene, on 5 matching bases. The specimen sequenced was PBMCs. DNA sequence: TGTGCCAGCAGTCTCGGCGGAGAGGGAACAGATACGCAGTATTTT. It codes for CASSLGGEGTDTQYF.